This T cell receptor beta chain was identified in a study of T cell responses to AZD1222 COVID-19 vaccine. As concerns this clone: Its antigen is as yet unknown.

V was cut by 1 base and J by 3 bases, with 2 bases left in between. CDR1 and CDR2 (germline): DFQATT, SNEGSKA (reference sequence). This CDR3 has 11 residues. Findings and caveats of the study: Donors were largely white British and mainly female; clonal diversity was possibly underestimated.

TCRdb keeps only in-frame clones here, not all; method: immunoSEQ multiplex PCR. The sample shows about 100,000 clones, roughly 86% of them seen only once. The material sequenced was peripheral blood, taken on day 0 of AZD1222 vaccination. The genes are TRBV20-1 and TRBJ2-3; D unresolved. The sequence was obtained from an adult in good health. This CDR3 is CSARGTDTQYF. DNA of the CDR3: TGCAGTGCTAGAGGGACAGATACGCAGTATTTT.